These 30 T cell receptor beta chains share one sample of origin, sequenced in a study of CD4+ T cells in melanoma. Using immunoSEQ multiplex PCR, the repertoire was profiled, and TCRdb retains in-frame clones only, with some absent. The sample lists about 9,900 clones; around 69% were seen once. Material: tumor tissue. The receptors were sampled from a human donor with melanoma.

This clone has a handful of counts. The chain combines TRBV14 with TRBJ1-2, with TRBD1 identical over 7 bases. This CDR3 is built from 12 residues. Germline-derived CDR1 and CDR2 are SGHDN and FVKESK. The trim removed 4 bases at V and 9 bases at J, leaving 5 bases unmatched. CDR3 bases: TGTGCCAGCAGCCGCACAGGGGTAAGCTACACCTTC. Its translation is CASSRTGVSYTF. Filled out from reference TRBV14 and TRBJ1-2, the complete variable domain reads EAGVTQFPSHSVIEKGQTVTLRCDPISGHDNLYWYRRVMGKEIKFLLHFVKESKQDESGMPNNRFLAERTGGTYSTLKVQPAELEDSGVYFCASSRTGVSYTFGSGTRLTVV.

This clone has only a few counts. This chain links TRBV6-5 with TRBJ1-6; 8 bases are a match to TRBD1. Germline assignment: CDR1 MNHEY and CDR2 SVGAGI. With V trimmed by 6 bases and J by 9 bases, 7 bases remained unmatched. This CDR3 has 14 amino acids. The CDR3 protein is CASREDRVFSPLHF. CDR3 sequence (DNA): TGTGCCAGCAGGGAGGACAGGGTTTTTTCACCCCTCCACTTT.

V is TRBV14 and J is TRBJ1-1; unclear D gene. The ends were cut back, 4 bases at V and 6 bases at J, with 18 bases in the middle. In germline, CDR1 is SGHDN, CDR2 FVKESK. This CDR3 is built from 15 residues. The CDR3 region has the DNA TGTGCCAGCAGCCCCACCCGAAGGGTGAATCCTGAAGCTTTCTTT. Amino acids: CASSPTRRVNPEAFF.

The CDR3 DNA reads as TGTGCCAGCAGCCCCTATGGGACAGGGGATGAAAAACTGTTTTTT. Protein: CASSPYGTGDEKLFF. The chain uses TRBV5-8 and TRBJ1-4, with TRBD1 identical over 10 bases. Germline CDR1 SGHTS, CDR2 YDEGEE. The CDR3 contains 15 residues. V lost 4 bases, J lost 6 bases, and 6 bases stayed unmatched.

DNA for the CDR3: TGTGCCAGCAGCTTAGGAGTATCGGACAGAACTGAAAAACTGTTTTTT. It specifies CASSLGVSDRTEKLFF. This sequence joins TRBV11-2 and TRBJ1-4, with D possibly being TRBD1 (6 bases). There are 16 residues in the CDR3. The germline CDR1 and CDR2 sequences are SGHAT and FQNNGV. The V end was cut by 1 base, the J end by 7 bases, with 16 bases between.

The chain employs TRBV2 and TRBJ2-1, with a weak D call TRBD2 (5 bases). The CDR3 loop spans 12 amino acids. The germline CDR1 and CDR2 sequences are SNHLY and FYNNEI. The CDR3 DNA is TGTGCTGGGCGAGCGGAGTACAATGAGCAGTTCTTC. This translates into CAGRAEYNEQFF.

This clone occurred a few times. The genes are TRBV6-1 and TRBJ1-2; TRBD1 matches at 7 bases. CDR3 size: 15 residues. The V and J ends lost 4 bases and 6 bases, in that order; junction bases with no gene match: 11. Germline CDR1 and CDR2: MNHNS and SASEGT. The CDR3 DNA sequence: TGTGCCAGCAGTGGACAGGGTGAACAGCGGAATGGCTACACCTTC. Encoded protein: CASSGQGEQRNGYTF.

V and J are TRBV2 and TRBJ2-4; TRBD1 aligns across 7 bases. V dropped 6 bases and J dropped 6; count of bases not matched to a gene: 8. CDR1 is SNHLY, CDR2 FYNNEI, per germline. The CDR3 covers 14 residues. The CDR3 spells CASRSWGQRNIQYF. In DNA form, the CDR3 reads TGTGCCAGCAGGTCCTGGGGACAGAGAAACATTCAGTACTTC.

This chain links TRBV30 with TRBJ1-2, with D perhaps matching TRBD1 (6 bases). Germline CDR1 reads GTSNPN; CDR2 reads SVGIG (reference sequence). CDR3 length: 15 residues. V lost 1 base and J lost 0, with 12 bases in between. The CDR3 loop is CAWSAGHRANYGYTF. Written as DNA, the CDR3 is TGTGCCTGGAGTGCGGGACACCGAGCTAACTATGGCTACACCTTC. The full variable domain, its missing parts supplied by reference TRBV30 and TRBJ1-2, is SQTIHQWPATLVQPVGSPLSLECTVEGTSNPNLYWYRQAAGRGLQLLFYSVGIGQISSEVPQNLSASRPQDRQFILSSKKLLLSDSGFYLCAWSAGHRANYGYTFGSGTRLTVV.

J is TRBJ2-7 and V is TRBV11-2; possible D gene TRBD2, 6 bases. V was clipped by 0 bases and J by 2 bases, with 11 bases between them. CDR1 SGHAT and CDR2 FQNNGV come from the germline V gene. The CDR3 is made up of 15 amino acids. Written as DNA, the CDR3 is TGTGCCAGCAGCTTAGAGGTGGGGGGACCCTACGAGCAGTACTTC. Translating gives CASSLEVGGPYEQYF.

This clone was seen just once. V usage is TRBV5-4 and J usage is TRBJ2-5, with TRBD2 matching 10 bases. The CDR3 runs to 20 residues. Germline CDR1 and CDR2: SGHNT and YYREEE (reference sequence). V lost 6 bases, J lost 4 bases, and 24 bases stayed unmatched. CDR3 coding DNA: TGTGCCAGCACCCCCGAGTGGGCTAGCGGGGGCCTCAGGGTGGGAGAGACCCAGTACTTC. It yields the protein CASTPEWASGGLRVGETQYF.

V gene TRBV5-6 combines with J gene TRBJ2-5; 12 bases agree with TRBD2. Germline V gene lookup returns CDR1 SGHDT and CDR2 YYEEEE. The CDR3 extends over 17 amino acids. Trimming took 4 bases from V and 5 from J; bases not matched to a gene: 12. The CDR3 region is CASSQVQTSGGFETQYF. The CDR3 DNA reads as TGTGCCAGCAGCCAGGTTCAAACTAGCGGGGGGTTCGAGACCCAGTACTTC.

V and J are TRBV18 and TRBJ2-1; 9 bases are shared with TRBD1. The germline V gene encodes CDR1 KGHSH and CDR2 LQKENI. V lost 6 bases to trimming and J lost 7 bases; unmatched junction nucleotides: 4. This CDR3 is built from 13 residues. The CDR3 coding sequence is TGTGCCAGCTCTCCGACAGGGGGGAATGAGCAGTTCTTC. This gives the protein CASSPTGGNEQFF. Based on the CDR3 plus reference TRBV18 and TRBJ2-1, the full variable domain is NAGVMQNPRHLVRRRGQEARLRCSPMKGHSHVYWYRQLPEEGLKFMVYLQKENIIDESGMPKERFSAEFPKEGPSILRIQQVVRGDSAAYFCASSPTGGNEQFFGPGTRLTVL.

V is TRBV13 and J is TRBJ2-3, with D perhaps matching TRBD1 or TRBD2 (5 bases each). The CDR3 totals 14 residues. V was clipped by 5 bases and J by 6 bases, with 15 bases between them. The germline V gene encodes CDR1 PRHDT and CDR2 FYEKMQ (reference sequence). The CDR3 nucleotides are TGTGCCAGCAGCCTAGAGGGGACGTCCGATACGCAGTATTTT. Its translation is CASSLEGTSDTQYF. Together with reference TRBV13 and TRBJ2-3, the CDR3 gives the full variable domain: AAGVIQSPRHLIKEKRETATLKCYPIPRHDTVYWYQQGPGQDPQFLISFYEKMQSDKGSIPDRFSAQQFSDYHSELNMSSLELGDSALYFCASSLEGTSDTQYFGPGTRLTVL.

V gene TRBV6-5 combines with J gene TRBJ2-1; weak D call: TRBD1 (6 bases). Per the germline V gene, CDR1 is MNHEY and CDR2 is SVGAGI. V was cut by 4 bases and J by 4 bases, with 17 bases left in between. The CDR3 is 16 amino acids. In DNA, the CDR3 is TGTGCCAGCAGTTTGAGAGGGGGAGTGGGGTACAATGAGCAGTTCTTC. It yields the protein CASSLRGGVGYNEQFF.

The chain couples TRBV6-6 to TRBJ1-5; D unresolved. CDR1 is MNHNY and CDR2 is SVGAGI in the germline V gene (reference sequence). V was pared by 6 bases and J by 3 bases, with 9 bases between. This CDR3 region has 13 residues. CDR3 loop: CASSNGINQPQHF. DNA for the CDR3: TGTGCCAGCAGCAACGGAATCAATCAGCCCCAGCATTTT.

By proportion, this clone is hyperexpanded. The chain recombines TRBV14 with TRBJ1-1; perhaps TRBD1 as D (5 bases). This CDR3 is built from 13 residues. Trimming left V 1 base short and J 4 bases short, with 7 bases between. The V gene's germline CDR1 is SGHDN and CDR2 FVKESK. The CDR3 is CASSQGGSTEAFF. DNA for the CDR3: TGTGCCAGCAGCCAAGGGGGGAGCACTGAAGCTTTCTTT.

This clone has only a few counts. The chain combines TRBV16 with TRBJ1-3; D is undetermined. Looked up from germline, CDR1 is KGHSY and CDR2 is FQNENV. The CDR3 contains 15 residues. V lost 2 bases and J 0 bases, leaving 8 bases between the germline ends. CDR3 bases: TGTGCCAGCAGCCAAGGAACCTACTCTGGAAACACCATATATTTT. It is translated as CASSQGTYSGNTIYF.

The chain joins TRBV7-9 to TRBJ2-7, with 7 bases matching TRBD1. Germline trimming cut 8 bases from V and 4 bases from J; bases unmatched to any gene: 8. This CDR3 has 13 residues. Germline assignment: CDR1 SEHNR and CDR2 FQNEAQ (reference sequence). CDR3 sequence: CASVQGPPYEQYF. The CDR3 nucleotides are TGTGCCAGCGTACAGGGGCCCCCATACGAGCAGTACTTC.

This clone came up a few times. This chain connects TRBV6-1 to TRBJ1-6; D may be TRBD1 (6 bases). CDR1 is MNHNS, CDR2 SASEGT, per germline. This CDR3 contains 13 residues. Trimming left V 8 bases short and J 6 bases short, with 11 bases between. Written as DNA, the CDR3 is TGTGCCAGCCATAGGACAGTTAATTCACCCCTCCACTTT. It translates to CASHRTVNSPLHF.

The CDR3 DNA reads as TGCGCCAGCAGCTTAAAAGGACAGGGGCAAGAGACCCAGTACTTC. It yields the protein CASSLKGQGQETQYF. The chain carries TRBV5-1 and TRBJ2-5; 9 bases match TRBD1. Per germline, CDR1 SGHRS and CDR2 YFSETQ. This CDR3 is 15 amino acids long. The trim removed 2 bases at V and 2 bases at J, leaving 4 bases unmatched.

The chain has TRBV4-1 and TRBJ1-4, with 8 bases identical to TRBD1. With 0 bases clipped from V and 1 base from J, the junction kept 10 bases outside the gene matches. Germline CDR1 reads MGHRA; CDR2 reads YSYEKL. The CDR3 length is 19 residues. CDR3 region: CASSQDPVGQDKTNEKLFF. The CDR3 DNA reads TGCGCCAGCAGCCAAGATCCCGTGGGACAGGACAAAACTAATGAAAAACTGTTTTTT.

The gene calls are TRBV5-1 and TRBJ1-1; tentatively, D is TRBD1 (5 bases). V was clipped by 4 bases and J by 6 bases, with 25 bases between them. The CDR3 contains 17 residues. The germline CDR1 and CDR2 sequences are SGHRS and YFSETQ. The CDR3 sequence is CASSPPFGSQGIPEAFF. The CDR3 coding sequence is TGCGCCAGCAGCCCCCCTTTCGGATCTCAGGGAATCCCTGAAGCTTTCTTT.

The chain has TRBV10-3 and TRBJ1-1; D call uncertain. V lost 0 bases to trimming and J lost 6 bases, with 11 bases between them. The CDR3 runs 14 residues. Per the germline V gene, CDR1 is ENHRY and CDR2 is SYGVKD. The CDR3 DNA reads as TGTGCCATCAGTGAGTCACCTCAGTTCCCTGAAGCTTTCTTT. Translating gives CAISESPQFPEAFF.

The chain couples TRBV7-8 to TRBJ1-2; D unresolved. Germline V gene lookup returns CDR1 SGHVS and CDR2 FQNEAQ. Trimming pared 2 bases from V and 4 bases from J, leaving 14 bases between. CDR3 length: 15 residues. The CDR3 spells CASSLLGGRTYGYTF. The DNA of the CDR3 is TGTGCCAGCAGCTTACTTGGCGGCCGGACCTATGGCTACACCTTC.

The gene calls are TRBV7-2 and TRBJ1-1; D not certain. This CDR3 comprises 13 residues. Germline-derived CDR1 and CDR2 are SGHTA and FQGNSA. Trimming left V 2 bases short and J 8 bases short, with 12 bases between. For the CDR3, the DNA is TGTGCCAGCAGCTTACGGGCAGGCTTAGAAGCTTTCTTT. As protein: CASSLRAGLEAFF. Drawing the rest from reference TRBV7-2 and TRBJ1-1, the complete variable domain is GAGVSQSPSNKVTEKGKDVELRCDPISGHTALYWYRQSLGQGLEFLIYFQGNSAPDKSGLPSDRFSAERTGGSVSTLTIQRTQQEDSAVYLCASSLRAGLEAFFGQGTRLTVV.

The chain is built from TRBV6-5 and TRBJ2-1; no firm D call. The germline CDR1 and CDR2 sequences are MNHEY and SVGAGI. V was clipped by 8 bases and J by 3 bases, with 8 bases between them. CDR3 length: 12 residues. The CDR3 is CASGESYNEQFF. In DNA, the CDR3 is TGTGCCAGCGGTGAGAGCTACAATGAGCAGTTCTTC.

There are a few counts of this clone. The same CDR3 arises from other DNA sequences in this sample as well. The chain is built from TRBV7-2 and TRBJ1-5; D is ambiguous. This CDR3 comprises 13 residues. V lost 3 bases, J lost 7 bases, and 10 bases lay in between. Germline assignment: CDR1 SGHTA and CDR2 FQGNSA. The CDR3 is CASSLRVGQPQHF. The CDR3 nucleotides are TGTGCCAGCAGCTTGAGGGTTGGGCAGCCCCAGCATTTT.

The gene calls are TRBV18 and TRBJ2-5, with D possibly matching TRBD1 (6 bases). V lost 2 bases, J lost 5 bases, and 21 bases lay in between. Germline assignment: CDR1 KGHSH and CDR2 LQKENI. The CDR3 spans 17 residues. CDR3 residues: CASSPTMIATRGETQYF. CDR3 nucleotide sequence: TGTGCCAGCTCACCAACGATGATCGCTACTAGGGGGGAGACCCAGTACTTC.

The rearrangement links TRBV19 to TRBJ1-5; D ambiguous. The germline CDR1 and CDR2 sequences are LNHDA and SQIVND (reference sequence). The CDR3 sequence is 17 residues long. Trimming left V 7 bases short and J 4 bases short, with 23 bases between. CDR3 sequence: CASTLERNFLANQPQHF. The DNA of the CDR3 is TGTGCCAGTACCCTAGAAAGGAACTTCCTTGCTAATCAGCCCCAGCATTTT.